The 15 T cell receptor beta chains below all came from one sample that was sequenced in a study of shared clonotypes between healthy human individuals (dated by TCRdb to the early 2020s). Receptor libraries were prepared by the immunoSEQ multiplex PCR assay. As stored in TCRdb, this immuneACCESS dataset retains in-frame rearrangements with V and J assigned. A fraction of the clones does not appear; measured against another copy, unresolved V genes explain less than half of the discrepancy, and the remainder lacks a known reason. The table for this sample lists roughly 500,000 clones; 79% of them were counted only once. The ten largest clones add up to roughly 13% of the sample. Sample: PBMCs. These receptors came from a middle-aged woman in good health. Some clones in this sample may be carry-over from other donors' samples.

This clone showed up just once. The chain uses TRBV21-1 and TRBJ1-2. TRBV21-1 is recorded as a pseudogene. The CDR3 has 16 residues. Here the CDR3 DNA reads TGTGCCAGCAGCAAAGCGCGGGGGGGCCCACTCTATGGCTACACCTTC. It yields the protein CASSKARGGPLYGYTF.

Of note for this clone: A much larger clonotype is one base distant, so this may be a read error. Other DNA sequences in the sample encode the same CDR3. The CDR3, as DNA: TGTGCCAGCAGTCCGGGTGAGAACACTGAAGCTTTCTTT. This translates into CASSPGENTEAFF. V usage is TRBV6-6 and J usage is TRBJ1-1, with D unclear. The germline gives CDR1 MNHNY, CDR2 SVGAGI (reference sequence). With 5 bases removed from V and 1 base from J, the gap between germline ends came to 8 bases. The CDR3 spans 13 residues.

Details on this clone: Other DNA sequences of this sample code for an identical CDR3. This CDR3 reads CASSIGQPNTEAFF. The CDR3 DNA follows: TGTGCCAGTAGTATCGGACAGCCGAACACTGAAGCTTTCTTT. The chain is built from TRBV19 and TRBJ1-1, with a tentative D call TRBD1 (6 bases). V lost 3 bases to trimming and J lost 1 base, with 9 bases between them. The CDR3 spans 14 residues. CDR1 LNHDA and CDR2 SQIVND come from the germline V gene (reference sequence).

V is TRBV2 and J is TRBJ2-1; D perhaps matches TRBD2 (5 bases). Per the germline V gene, CDR1 is SNHLY and CDR2 is FYNNEI. With 6 bases removed from V and 7 bases from J, the gap between germline ends came to 22 bases. The CDR3 is 16 amino acids. The CDR3 here is CASSGFTRFFGNEQFF. The DNA of the CDR3 is TGTGCCAGCAGCGGCTTCACTAGGTTTTTTGGGAATGAGCAGTTCTTC.

This chain connects TRBV11-2 to TRBJ2-1; no reliable D call. V was shortened by 1 base and J by 0 bases, with 7 bases between the two germline ends. Germline V gene data show CDR1 as SGHAT and CDR2 as FQNNGV. This CDR3 is 15 amino acids long. CDR3 in amino acids: CASSLGRNSYNEQFF. The CDR3 DNA follows: TGTGCCAGCAGCTTAGGGCGGAACTCCTACAATGAGCAGTTCTTC.

This clone was seen only a few times. The chain uses TRBV5-8 and TRBJ2-5; D remains ambiguous. The CDR3 consists of 12 residues. V lost 0 bases, J lost 2 bases, and 2 bases lay in between. Germline V gene lookup returns CDR1 SGHTS and CDR2 YDEGEE. The CDR3 loop reads CASSLVQETQYF. The CDR3 DNA reads as TGTGCCAGCAGCTTGGTACAAGAGACCCAGTACTTC.

This clone was seen more than once but under ten times. The chain has TRBV29-1 and TRBJ2-1, with no clear D. Germline V gives CDR1 SQVTM, CDR2 ANQGSEA. The V end lost 6 bases, the J end lost 4 bases, and 16 bases lay between the germline ends. This CDR3 has 14 amino acids. The CDR3 DNA reads TGCAGCGTGACTCCCGGTTTTGCGTACAATGAGCAGTTCTTC. Translating it yields CSVTPGFAYNEQFF.

This clone was detected only once. This chain links TRBV6-1 with TRBJ1-1; D is undetermined. V was cut by 8 bases and J by 3 bases, with 13 bases left in between. This CDR3 has 13 amino acids. CDR1 MNHNS and CDR2 SASEGT come from the germline V gene. This chain's CDR3 is CASAMGLDTEAFF. In DNA, the CDR3 is TGTGCCAGCGCTATGGGCCTTGACACTGAAGCTTTCTTT.

The V call is TRBV7-2, the J call TRBJ1-1; 8 bases are shared with TRBD1. V was clipped by 2 bases and J by 0 bases; unmatched bases: 11. Germline V gene sequence: CDR1 SGHTA, CDR2 FQGNSA. This CDR3 contains 18 residues. The CDR3 sequence: CASSLLFVSGGVNTEAFF. The CDR3 nucleotides read TGTGCCAGCAGCTTATTGTTTGTGTCAGGGGGCGTGAACACTGAAGCTTTCTTT.

The chain is built from TRBV6-1 and TRBJ2-3; no firm D call. V lost 4 bases and J lost 0, with 8 bases in between. Germline V gene data show CDR1 as MNHNS and CDR2 as SASEGT. The CDR3 extends over 14 amino acids. CDR3 nucleotides: TGTGCCAGCAGTGTCGGACCCAGCACAGATACGCAGTATTTT. It yields the protein CASSVGPSTDTQYF.

This clone came up once. The same CDR3 is also encoded by other DNA sequences in this sample. This CDR3 is CASSLGQGTNEKLFF. In DNA, the CDR3 is TGCGCCAGCAGCTTGGGACAGGGAACTAATGAAAAACTGTTTTTT. The chain is built from TRBV5-1 and TRBJ1-4, with 7 bases that match TRBD1. The CDR3 is 15 residues long. V shed 0 bases and J 1 base; nucleotides not matched to a gene: 0. Germline-derived CDR1 and CDR2 are SGHRS and YFSETQ.

The genes are TRBV30 and TRBJ2-2; D remains unclear. CDR1 is GTSNPN and CDR2 is SVGIG in the germline V gene (reference sequence). CDR3 size: 13 residues. V was pared by 2 bases and J by 1 base, with 5 bases between. CDR3 in amino acids: CAWSTMNTGELFF. CDR3 DNA: TGTGCCTGGAGTACCATGAACACCGGGGAGCTGTTTTTT.

The chain uses TRBV5-1 and TRBJ2-4, with D perhaps matching TRBD2 (6 bases). Trimming cost V 0 bases and J 6 bases, with 16 bases left between them. CDR3 length: 16 residues. CDR1 is SGHRS and CDR2 is YFSETQ in the germline V gene. The CDR3 reads CASSLEFGGVRNIQYF. In DNA, the CDR3 is TGCGCCAGCAGCTTGGAATTCGGAGGGGTTAGAAACATTCAGTACTTC.

The chain is built from TRBV7-9 and TRBJ1-4; D is unresolved. The CDR3 length is 15 residues. The V and J ends lost 2 bases and 3 bases respectively, with 10 bases between them. Germline loops: CDR1 SEHNR, CDR2 FQNEAQ (reference sequence). The CDR3 DNA reads TGTGCCAGCAGCTTATTTGGCACTTCTAATGAAAAACTGTTTTTT. It translates to CASSLFGTSNEKLFF.

The genes are TRBV27 and TRBJ2-7; D unresolved. The CDR3 is 11 amino acids. Germline V gene sequence: CDR1 MNHEY, CDR2 SMNVEV (reference sequence). CDR3 residues: CAQPHYYEQYF. DNA of the CDR3: TGTGCTCAGCCCCATTACTACGAGCAGTACTTC.